This T cell receptor (beta chain) appears in the sequencing data of a study of blood T cell repertoires in COVID-19. Study-level information: The study drew acute and convalescent COVID-19 samples from the United States, Italy and Spain. T cells, B-cell-depleted T cells, or PBMCs supplied cDNA or gDNA.

Per the study methods: Quantification of nucleated cells was approximated via reference gene primer amplification. The protocol was immunoSEQ multiplex PCR, while the TCRdb copy is restricted to in-frame clones and leaves out a portion. V and J calls and clone size are copied from that table; D and trimming were computed from the DNA. This table has 200,000 to 250,000 clones, approximately 91% appearing once. There are 13 residues in the CDR3. Germline CDR1 SEHNR, CDR2 FQNEAQ (reference sequence). V gave up 5 bases and J gave up 5 bases, with 10 bases separating them. The rearrangement links TRBV7-9 to TRBJ2-1; the D gene is possibly TRBD2 (5 bases). The source of this sequence is a woman aged 55-69 years with acute or convalescent COVID-19. Sequenced input: peripheral blood. The CDR3: CASSRTRNNEQFF. The CDR3 nucleotides read TGTGCCAGCAGCCGTACTAGAAACAATGAGCAGTTCTTC. Full variable domain (remainder filled in from reference TRBV7-9 and TRBJ2-1): DTGVSQNPRHKITKRGQNVTFRCDPISEHNRLYWYRQTLGQGPEFLTYFQNEAQLEKSRLLSDRFSAERPKGSFSTLEIQRTEQGDSAMYLCASSRTRNNEQFFGPGTRLTVL.